This T cell receptor (beta chain) was sequenced during a study of T cell responses to AZD1222 COVID-19 vaccine (dated by TCRdb to the early 2020s). General notes on the study: TCR sequencing was performed for 233 trial participants, of whom some 200 were given two doses of AZD1222 and some 26 were given two doses of MenACWY control vaccine. Trial participants were enrolled by age into 18-55, 56-69 and 70-plus year subgroups, with roughly 150, 30 and 60 TCR-sequenced participants respectively.

The investigation overall reported the following: Conclusions about previously exposed vaccinees are limited because only a handful of AZD1222 recipients were SARS-CoV-2 seropositive at baseline. Participants were mostly white British, with more females than males. The authors suggested clonal diversity may have been underestimated. Reportedly, close to half of the unique spike-specific TCRs recognized epitopes lying outside the regions that are mutated in the B.1.351 and B.1.1.7 variants. The whole spike protein was spanned by vaccine-associated CD4 TCRs, and dominant responses were seen in regions 160-218 and 743-854. No day 14 peak-response samples were available, so repertoires were characterized only after the peak T cell response. In the small 56-69-year group, the increase in depth fell short of significance, most likely because of low power. A significant rise in spike-specific TCR breadth and depth was observed after two AZD1222 doses relative to day 0 and relative to MenACWY recipients.

The CDR3 regions of human TCRbeta chains were analyzed by immunosequencing. For the original study's pipeline: TCRs in the repertoires were matched against a reference library of SARS-CoV-2-specific TCRs that had been generated with the MIRA antigen-specificity platform. Breadth was defined as the fraction of unique TCRs that were SARS-CoV-2-associated. Depth was defined as the fraction of total T cells that were SARS-CoV-2-associated. Using the MIRA data, each spike-specific TCR was assigned both to the spike region to which the TCR was reactive and to a CD4 or CD8 class. Log10-transformed breadth and depth values were compared by one-way ANOVA with Sidak's multiple comparisons tests. This immuneACCESS table, as held by TCRdb, lists in-frame sequences with V and J called but not all clones. Of the missing ones, under half trace to an unresolved V gene in checked studies; the others have no known cause. V and J calls and clone size are given by that table; D and trimming were obtained from the DNA. This sample has 90,000 to 110,000 clones in its table, and approximately 87% of those were observed once. The ten most abundant clones make up roughly 4.3% of the sample.

Details on this clone: Its antigen target is currently unknown. No base quality values were provided; no much bigger clone lies one nucleotide off.

Read against the paper, the sample's time point label means: about 28 days (+/-7) after the second vaccine dose. Because spike-specific TCR depth and breadth did not differ between the two schedules, AZD1222 recipients who got a second dose at roughly 4 weeks were pooled with those who got a second dose at roughly 12 weeks. Vaccinee samples came from UK trials COV001 and COV002, including a single-blind randomized controlled phase 2/3 trial of AZD1222 (ChAdOx1 nCoV-19) in healthy adults. For TCRbeta chain sequencing, PBMC samples were collected from trial participants at day 0 and at day 28 after the second dose. The junction shows trimming of 4 bases on V and 3 bases on J, plus 13 bases between the germline ends. From its cysteine to its phenylalanine, the CDR3 spans 14 amino acids. This entry keeps only the CDR3 DNA: 42 bases, framed from base 1. Reading the germline V gene (reference sequence) gives CDR1 SGHKS and CDR2 YYEKEE.

The receptor was isolated from an adult who received the AZD1222 COVID-19 vaccine. The rearrangement joined TRBV5-5 to TRBJ1-2; too little of a D gene remains to name it. The sequencing used peripheral blood, collected 28 days after the second AZD1222 dose. CDR3 region: CASSPQTEDYGYTF. The DNA sequence is given as TGTGCCAGCAGCCCACAAACGGAAGACTATGGCTACACCTTC.